The 8 T cell receptor beta chains reported below all come from one sample, sequenced in a study of CD8 T cells in Susac syndrome (dated by TCRdb to between 2018 and 2021). Library prep was done by the immunoSEQ multiplex PCR assay. RNA was extracted with the RNeasy kit and 0.5 to 1 ug was reverse transcribed using random hexamers. In TCRdb, the public reads were trimmed at Q25 with fastp and aligned with MiXCR, with productive beta chains retained. Merged by CDR3 protein, the rows form single entries marked with the most common genes and DNA. Present in this sample are around 180,000 distinct CDR3 sequences, roughly 92% of which were seen just once. The top ten clonotypes cover more than 0.08% of the sample. Sequencing was done on a sample of CD4+ T cells from PBMCs. The origin of the receptors is a human donor with multiple sclerosis.

V and J are TRBV9 and TRBJ2-5; D is unclear. V lost 0 bases, J lost 4 bases, and 10 bases lay in between. The germline V gene has CDR1 SGDLS and CDR2 YYNGEE. The CDR3 covers 14 residues. The CDR3 is CASSVGANPETQYF. The CDR3 DNA sequence: TGTGCCAGCAGCGTAGGTGCAAACCCAGAGACCCAGTACTTC.

This chain connects TRBV5-4 to TRBJ1-6; D ambiguous. Trimming took 5 bases from V and 7 from J, leaving 10 bases between them. The CDR3 has 13 residues. Germline V CDR1 and CDR2: SGHNT, YYREEE (reference sequence). CDR3 bases: TGTGCCAGCAGTTCCGCGGTCAATTCACCCCTCCACTTT. This encodes CASSSAVNSPLHF. Complete variable domain (other parts from reference TRBV5-4 and TRBJ1-6): ETGVTQSPTHLIKTRGQQVTLRCSSQSGHNTVSWYQQALGQGPQFIFQYYREEENGRGNFPPRFSGLQFPNYSSELNVNALELDDSALYLCASSSAVNSPLHFGNGTRLTVT.

The V gene is TRBV2, the J gene TRBJ2-7, with D possibly matching TRBD1 (6 bases). The germline V gene encodes CDR1 SNHLY and CDR2 FYNNEI. Trimming stripped 8 bases from V and 1 base from J, with 15 bases between. This CDR3 comprises 14 residues. In DNA form, the CDR3 reads TGTGCCAGCCAGCCGGGACACCTATCCTACGAGCAGTACTTC. It yields the protein CASQPGHLSYEQYF. The full variable domain, its missing parts supplied by reference TRBV2 and TRBJ2-7, is EPEVTQTPSHQVTQMGQEVILRCVPISNHLYFYWYRQILGQKVEFLVSFYNNEISEKSEIFDDQFSVERPDGSNFTLKIRSTKLEDSAMYFCASQPGHLSYEQYFGPGTRLTVT.

This rearrangement joins TRBV3-1 to TRBJ1-5, with D maybe TRBD1 (6 bases). V was cut by 4 bases and J by 3 bases, with 16 bases left in between. CDR1 and CDR2 from the germline V gene are LGHDT and YNNKEL (reference sequence). The CDR3 runs 16 residues. Here the CDR3 reads CASSPGGGDPNQPQHF. The CDR3 bases are TGTGCCAGCAGCCCCGGAGGGGGGGACCCCAATCAGCCCCAGCATTTT.

The V and J genes are TRBV19 and TRBJ1-3; D is uncertain. Germline CDR1 LNHDA, CDR2 SQIVND (reference sequence). Trimming stripped 6 bases from V and 0 bases from J, with 9 bases between. The CDR3 is 14 amino acids. The CDR3 DNA reads TGTGCCAGTAGATTCAGCAGCTCTGGAAACACCATATATTTT. Translated, it gives CASRFSSSGNTIYF. Drawing the rest from reference TRBV19 and TRBJ1-3, the complete variable domain is DGGITQSPKYLFRKEGQNVTLSCEQNLNHDAMYWYRQDPGQGLRLIYYSQIVNDFQKGDIAEGYSVSREKKESFPLTVTSAQKNPTAFYLCASRFSSSGNTIYFGEGSWLTVV.

This clonotype was counted once. The V gene is TRBV5-1, the J gene TRBJ2-7, with D possibly being TRBD1 or TRBD2 (5 bases each). V was trimmed by 4 bases and J by 3 bases, leaving 14 bases between them. The CDR3 runs 14 residues. Looked up from germline, CDR1 is SGHRS and CDR2 is YFSETQ. CDR3: CASSHNRGRYEQYF. CDR3 sequence (DNA): TGCGCCAGCAGCCATAACCGGGGACGCTACGAGCAGTACTTC.

With respect to this clonotype: One junction end disagrees with the germline gene, perhaps due to a read error. The rearrangement links TRBV5-1 to TRBJ1-3; tentative D call: TRBD1 (5 bases). This CDR3 is built from 13 residues. The germline V gene has CDR1 SGHRS and CDR2 YFSETQ. The CDR3 sequence: CASRLGHGNTIYF. The DNA of the CDR3 is TGCGCCAGCCGCTTGGGGCATGGAAACACCATATATTTT.

This clonotype was seen a few times. The chain links TRBV28 to TRBJ2-5; D is ambiguous. V lost 4 bases to trimming and J lost 5 bases, with 11 bases between them. The CDR3 has 13 amino acids. Germline V lookup: CDR1 MDHEN, CDR2 SYDVKM. The CDR3 is CASSSLARETQYF. Here the CDR3 DNA reads TGTGCCAGCAGTTCACTGGCTAGGGAGACCCAGTACTTC.